The clone carrying this T cell receptor beta chain has only one observation. Its antigen remains unknown. These data originate in a study of Ad26.COV2.S vaccination and SARS-CoV-2 variants. Whole-study results and caveats: An underestimation of total T cell responses may have resulted from the TCR breadth and depth analyses. There was reportedly substantial breadth in spike-specific CD8+ and CD4+ T cell responses after vaccination. Vaccine recipients had higher spike-specific TCR breadth than placebo recipients.

The CDR3 runs to 15 residues. CDR1 and CDR2 (germline): SGDLS, YYNGEE. J gave up 0 bases and V 3 bases, and 6 bases lay outside the gene matches. The data were produced by immunoSEQ multiplex PCR, yet TCRdb's version contains in-frame clones alone and is incomplete. The sample records about 180,000 clones, 87% being singletons. The TCR originated in a human donor who had recovered from COVID-19. The J gene is TRBJ2-7, the V gene TRBV9; 7 positions agree with TRBD2. The source was peripheral blood, collected after recovery from COVID-19. The CDR3 loop reads CASSAGTTISYEQYF. The DNA for the CDR3 is TGTGCCAGCAGCGCAGGGACTACAATCTCCTACGAGCAGTACTTC.